The clone carrying this T cell receptor beta chain has just one count. The method was immunoSEQ multiplex PCR; TCRdb's version includes in-frame clones alone and lacks a portion of them. The sample contains about 90,000 clones, 75% to 90% of which appear only once. The sample is drawn from a study of blood T cell repertoires in COVID-19. The J segment lost 5 bases and the V segment lost 5 bases, leaving 6 bases of the junction unmatched. Germline CDR1 and CDR2: SGHKS and YYEKEE (reference sequence). This CDR3 spans 13 amino acids. V gene TRBV5-5 combines with J gene TRBJ2-7; 8 nucleotides line up with TRBD1. The receptor was isolated from a man older than 75 with acute or convalescent COVID-19. The sample was peripheral blood. The CDR3 nucleotides read TGTGCCAGCAGGGCAGGGGGCGCGGACGAGCAGTACTTC. Its translation: CASRAGGADEQYF.